These T cell receptor beta chains were read from a single sample in a study of siplizumab effects on memory and regulatory T cells. Some clones are missing from TCRdb's copy, which holds only in-frame ones; the method was immunoSEQ multiplex PCR. The sample includes approximately 98,000 clones, roughly 94% seen only once; the top ten take approximately 1.4%. What was sequenced was non-Treg CD4+ T cells sorted from blood. Receptors originate from a human donor in good health. CDR3s include the opening cysteine and the closing phenylalanine or tryptophan. Fields, in order: D gene, J gene, clone size, V gene, CDR3 protein, CDR3 DNA. D genes are given only for firm matches. Not all rows give a size; the values are once, few, many and, for expanded clones, a class.

-	TRBJ1-4	-	TRBV6-1	CASSDPLFGLNNEKLFF	TGTGCCAGCAGTGACCCATTGTTTGGACTGAATAATGAAAAACTGTTTTTT
-	TRBJ1-3	-	TRBV7-9	CASNTRSGNTIYF	TGTGCCAGTAACACAAGGTCTGGAAACACCATATATTTT
-	TRBJ2-7	-	TRBV2	CASTPYRSSYEQYF	TGTGCCAGCACCCCTTATAGGTCCTCCTACGAGCAGTACTTC
TRBD2	TRBJ2-2	-	TRBV6-1	CASIAGANTGELFF	TGTGCCAGCATCGCGGGGGCGAACACCGGGGAGCTGTTTTTT
-	TRBJ2-7	-	TRBV4-2	CASSQEGVINEQYF	TGTGCCAGCAGCCAAGAAGGAGTTATAAACGAGCAGTACTTC
TRBD1	TRBJ1-2	-	TRBV5-1	CASSLAGQYGYTF	TGCGCCAGCAGCTTGGCGGGACAGTATGGCTACACCTTC
-	TRBJ2-2	-	TRBV7-2	CASSIDPGLNTGELFF	TGTGCCAGCAGCATCGATCCGGGATTGAACACCGGGGAGCTGTTTTTT
TRBD1	TRBJ2-4	once	TRBV28	CASSLQYRGPTKNIQYF	TGTGCCAGCAGTTTGCAATACAGGGGCCCTACTAAAAACATTCAGTACTTC
TRBD1	TRBJ2-7	-	TRBV28	CASSLAGTGGLEQYF	TGTGCCAGCAGTTTAGCGGGGACAGGGGGGCTCGAGCAGTACTTC
-	TRBJ2-7	once	TRBV30	CAWNSGHSNSYEQYF	TGTGCCTGGAATTCGGGACACTCGAACTCCTACGAGCAGTACTTC
-	TRBJ2-1	-	TRBV28	CASSPADEQFF	TGTGCCAGCAGTCCCGCGGATGAGCAGTTCTTC
TRBD1	TRBJ1-1	-	TRBV28	CASSFLTGVLGNTEAFF	TGTGCCAGCAGTTTCCTGACAGGGGTGCTGGGGAACACTGAAGCTTTCTTT
TRBD1	TRBJ1-5	-	TRBV6-6	CASSNIQGESYQPQHF	TGTGCCAGCAGTAATATACAGGGGGAAAGTTATCAGCCCCAGCATTTT
-	TRBJ2-5	few	TRBV27	CASSLLGLGETQYF	TGTGCCAGCAGTTTATTAGGGTTGGGAGAGACCCAGTACTTC
TRBD2	TRBJ2-7	-	TRBV29-1	CSAWPGTRSTEQYF	TGCAGCGCTTGGCCCGGGACTAGAAGTACCGAGCAGTACTTC
TRBD1	TRBJ1-1	-	TRBV18	CASSPRDRGITEAFF	TGTGCCAGCTCACCCAGGGACAGGGGGATAACTGAAGCTTTCTTT
-	TRBJ2-1	-	TRBV19	CASSIAGTYNNEQFF	TGTGCCAGTAGTATAGCGGGCACATACAACAATGAGCAGTTCTTC
-	TRBJ1-2	few	TRBV5-6	CASSPDIYYGYTF	TGTGCCAGCAGCCCGGACATCTACTATGGCTACACCTTC
-	TRBJ1-1	-	TRBV19	CASTSPRLVRTEAFF	TGTGCCAGTACCTCACCTCGGCTCGTTCGCACTGAAGCTTTCTTT
TRBD1	TRBJ2-4	once	TRBV19	CASSIRTGKNIQYF	TGTGCCAGTAGTATTAGGACAGGAAAAAACATTCAGTACTTC
-	TRBJ2-5	-	TRBV5-3	CARSGGASQETQYF	TGTGCCAGAAGCGGCGGGGCCTCCCAAGAGACCCAGTACTTC
-	TRBJ1-5	-	TRBV30	CAWSPGINQPQHF	TGTGCCTGGAGTCCAGGGATCAATCAGCCCCAGCATTTT
TRBD2	TRBJ2-1	-	TRBV30	CAWSVGPGGLYNEQFF	TGTGCCTGGAGTGTAGGACCGGGAGGGTTATACAATGAGCAGTTCTTC
-	TRBJ2-7	-	TRBV9	CASSRGQGTPYEQYF	TGTGCCAGCAGCAGGGGTCAGGGCACCCCCTACGAGCAGTACTTC
-	TRBJ1-4	-	TRBV7-9	CASSLAHSSKLFF	TGTGCCAGCAGCTTAGCCCATTCGTCAAAACTGTTTTTT
-	TRBJ1-4	once	TRBV6-1	CASSEGFGLRREKLFF	TGTGCCAGCAGTGAAGGATTTGGGTTAAGGAGGGAAAAACTGTTTTTT
TRBD2	TRBJ2-7	-	TRBV30	CAWTSGYEQYF	TGTGCCTGGACTAGCGGCTACGAGCAGTACTTC
-	TRBJ1-3	-	TRBV28	CASGRRLASSGNTIYF	TGTGCCAGCGGAAGACGGCTCGCAAGCTCTGGAAACACCATATATTTT
-	TRBJ1-1	once	TRBV9	CASSPTGRGPAEAFF	TGTGCCAGCAGCCCGACTGGACGGGGGCCCGCTGAAGCTTTCTTT
-	TRBJ1-2	-	TRBV6-5	CASSEIAGKGGYTF	TGTGCCAGCAGTGAAATAGCAGGGAAAGGTGGCTACACCTTC
-	TRBJ1-5	-	TRBV6-1	CASGAGVNQPQHF	TGTGCCAGCGGGGCAGGAGTCAATCAGCCCCAGCATTTT
-	TRBJ2-1	-	TRBV9	CASSVNILGGYGNEQFF	TGTGCCAGCAGCGTGAACATTTTGGGGGGCTACGGTAATGAGCAGTTCTTC
-	TRBJ2-2	-	TRBV11-3	CASSLSRTGELFF	TGTGCCAGCAGCCTCTCTCGGACCGGGGAGCTGTTTTTT
-	TRBJ2-4	once	TRBV5-4	CASSFRSGPMDNKNIQYF	TGTGCCAGCAGCTTTCGCTCGGGACCCATGGACAACAAAAACATTCAGTACTTC
-	TRBJ2-7	-	TRBV2	CASSVLGPFSSYEQYF	TGTGCCAGCAGTGTCCTGGGACCTTTCAGCTCCTACGAGCAGTACTTC
-	TRBJ2-5	-	TRBV5-1	CASTDRLGETQYF	TGCGCCAGCACCGATCGATTGGGAGAGACCCAGTACTTC
-	TRBJ2-1	-	TRBV18	CASQATRGIEQFF	TGTGCCAGCCAAGCTACCAGGGGAATTGAGCAGTTCTTC
TRBD2	TRBJ2-2	-	TRBV7-6	CASSLRLAGNTGELFF	TGTGCCAGCAGCTTAAGGCTAGCGGGGAACACCGGGGAGCTGTTTTTT
-	TRBJ2-2	-	TRBV5-8	CASSPRTGELFF	TGTGCCAGCAGCCCAAGGACCGGGGAGCTGTTTTTT
TRBD1	TRBJ1-2	-	TRBV4-1	CASSHLGQGGTGGYTF	TGCGCCAGCAGCCACCTTGGACAGGGAGGTACTGGTGGCTACACCTTC
-	TRBJ1-2	-	TRBV6-5	CASSRTANYGYTF	TGTGCCAGCAGTCGGACAGCTAACTATGGCTACACCTTC